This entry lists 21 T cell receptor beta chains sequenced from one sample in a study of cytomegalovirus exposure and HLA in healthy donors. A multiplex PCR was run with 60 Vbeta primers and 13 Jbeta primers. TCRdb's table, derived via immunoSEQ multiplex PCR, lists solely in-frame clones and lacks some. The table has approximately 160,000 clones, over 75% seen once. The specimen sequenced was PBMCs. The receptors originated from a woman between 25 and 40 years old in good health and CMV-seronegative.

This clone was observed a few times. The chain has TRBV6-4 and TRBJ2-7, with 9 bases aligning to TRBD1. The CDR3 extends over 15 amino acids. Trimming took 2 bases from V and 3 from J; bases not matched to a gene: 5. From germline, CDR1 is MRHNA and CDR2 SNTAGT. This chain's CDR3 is CASSDTGQGYYEQYF. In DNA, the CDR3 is TGTGCCAGCAGTGACACGGGACAGGGATACTACGAGCAGTACTTC.

The CDR3 loop is CASSQDRAASGGTDTQYF. CDR3 DNA sequence: TGCGCCAGCAGCCAAGATAGGGCGGCTAGCGGGGGCACAGATACGCAGTATTTT. The chain couples TRBV4-1 to TRBJ2-3; 9 bases match TRBD2. After removal of 0 bases from V and 1 base from J, the junction contained 8 bases not matched to a gene. This CDR3 region has 18 residues. The germline gives CDR1 MGHRA, CDR2 YSYEKL.

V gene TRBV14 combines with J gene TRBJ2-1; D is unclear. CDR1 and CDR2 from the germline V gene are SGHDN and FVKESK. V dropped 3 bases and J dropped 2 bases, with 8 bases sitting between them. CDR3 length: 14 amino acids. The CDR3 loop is CASSHSSPYNEQFF. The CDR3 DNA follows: TGTGCCAGCAGCCATAGCAGTCCCTACAATGAGCAGTTCTTC.

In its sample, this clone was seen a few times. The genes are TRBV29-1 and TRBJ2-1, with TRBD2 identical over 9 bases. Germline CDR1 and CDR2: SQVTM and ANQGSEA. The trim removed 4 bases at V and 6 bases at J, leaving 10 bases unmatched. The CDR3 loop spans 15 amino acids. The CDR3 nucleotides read TGCAGCGTTGGGCGCGGGGGGGCCCCAGGCAATGAGCAGTTCTTC. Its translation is CSVGRGGAPGNEQFF.

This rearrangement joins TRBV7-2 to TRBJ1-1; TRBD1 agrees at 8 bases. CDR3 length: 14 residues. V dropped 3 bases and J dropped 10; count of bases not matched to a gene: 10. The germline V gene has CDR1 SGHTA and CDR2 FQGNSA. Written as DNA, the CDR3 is TGTGCCAGCAGCTTGCCAGGGGGCTACTTTGGAGCTTTCTTT. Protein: CASSLPGGYFGAFF.

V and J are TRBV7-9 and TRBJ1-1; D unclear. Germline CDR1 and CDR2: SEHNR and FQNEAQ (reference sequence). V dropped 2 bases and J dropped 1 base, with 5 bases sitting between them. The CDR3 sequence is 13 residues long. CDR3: CASSLNRNTEAFF. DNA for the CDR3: TGTGCCAGCAGCTTAAACAGGAACACTGAAGCTTTCTTT.

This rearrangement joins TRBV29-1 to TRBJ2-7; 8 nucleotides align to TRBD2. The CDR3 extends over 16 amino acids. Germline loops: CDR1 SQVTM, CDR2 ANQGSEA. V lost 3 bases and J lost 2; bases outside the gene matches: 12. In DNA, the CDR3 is TGCAGCGTTGATGGTTTCGACGGCGGGAGGACCTACGAGCAGTACTTC. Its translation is CSVDGFDGGRTYEQYF.

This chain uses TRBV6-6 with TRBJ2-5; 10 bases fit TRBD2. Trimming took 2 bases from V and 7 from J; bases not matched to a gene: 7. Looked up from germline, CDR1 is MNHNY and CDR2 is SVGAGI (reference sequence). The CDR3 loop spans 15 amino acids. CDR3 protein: CASSYAGTSVGTQYF. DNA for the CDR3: TGTGCCAGCAGTTACGCCGGGACTAGCGTGGGGACCCAGTACTTC.

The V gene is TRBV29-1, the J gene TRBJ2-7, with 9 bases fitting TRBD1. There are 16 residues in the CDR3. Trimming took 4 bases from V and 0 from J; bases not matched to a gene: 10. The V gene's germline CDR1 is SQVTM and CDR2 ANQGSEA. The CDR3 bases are TGCAGCGTTGGGCTTGTAGGGACAGGGAGCTCCTACGAGCAGTACTTC. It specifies CSVGLVGTGSSYEQYF.

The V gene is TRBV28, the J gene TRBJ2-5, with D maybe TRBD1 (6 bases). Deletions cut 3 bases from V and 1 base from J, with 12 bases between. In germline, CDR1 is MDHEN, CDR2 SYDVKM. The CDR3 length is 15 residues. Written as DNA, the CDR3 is TGTGCCAGCAGTTTTATCCGGGACACCCAAGAGACCCAGTACTTC. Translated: CASSFIRDTQETQYF.

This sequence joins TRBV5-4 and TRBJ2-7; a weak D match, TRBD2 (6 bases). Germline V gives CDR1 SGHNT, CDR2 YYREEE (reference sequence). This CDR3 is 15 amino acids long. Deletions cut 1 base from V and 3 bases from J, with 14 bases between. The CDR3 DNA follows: TGTGCCAGCAGCTTGTCAGGTGGAGGGGTCTACGAGCAGTACTTC. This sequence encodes CASSLSGGGVYEQYF.

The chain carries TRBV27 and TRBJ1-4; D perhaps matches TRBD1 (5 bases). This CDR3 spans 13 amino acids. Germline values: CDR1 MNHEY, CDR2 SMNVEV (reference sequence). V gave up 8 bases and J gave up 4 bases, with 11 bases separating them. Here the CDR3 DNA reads TGTGCCAGCGGCCGGGGGATTAATGAAAAACTGTTTTTT. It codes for CASGRGINEKLFF.

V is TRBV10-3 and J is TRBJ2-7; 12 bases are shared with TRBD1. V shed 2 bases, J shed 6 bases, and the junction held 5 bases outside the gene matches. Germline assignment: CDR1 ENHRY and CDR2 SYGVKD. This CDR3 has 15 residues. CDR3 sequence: CAISETGTGGSEQYF. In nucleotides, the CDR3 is TGTGCCATCAGTGAGACCGGGACAGGGGGCTCCGAGCAGTACTTC.

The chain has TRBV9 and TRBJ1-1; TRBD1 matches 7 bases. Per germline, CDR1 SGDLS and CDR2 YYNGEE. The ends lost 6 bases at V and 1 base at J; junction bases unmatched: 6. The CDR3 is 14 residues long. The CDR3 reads CASMAGDRNTEAFF. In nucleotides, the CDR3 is TGTGCCAGCATGGCCGGGGACAGGAACACTGAAGCTTTCTTT.

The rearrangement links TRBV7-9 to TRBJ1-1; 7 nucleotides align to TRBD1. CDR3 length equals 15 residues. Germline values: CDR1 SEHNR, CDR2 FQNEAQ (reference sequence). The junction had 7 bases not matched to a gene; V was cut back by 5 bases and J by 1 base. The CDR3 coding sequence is TGTGCCAGCAGCCACGACCGACAGGGGAACACTGAAGCTTTCTTT. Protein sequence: CASSHDRQGNTEAFF.

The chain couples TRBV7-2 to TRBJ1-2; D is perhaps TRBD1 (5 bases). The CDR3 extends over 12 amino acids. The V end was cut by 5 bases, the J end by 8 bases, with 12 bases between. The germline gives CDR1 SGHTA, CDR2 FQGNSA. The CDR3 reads CASSAVGGGYTF. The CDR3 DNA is TGTGCCAGCAGCGCCGTGGGGGGGGGCTACACCTTC.

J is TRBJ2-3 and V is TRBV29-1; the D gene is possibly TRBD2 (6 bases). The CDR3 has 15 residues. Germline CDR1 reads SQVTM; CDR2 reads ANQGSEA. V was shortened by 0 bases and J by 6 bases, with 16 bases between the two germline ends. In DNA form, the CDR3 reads TGCAGCGTTGAAGAGGGATCGACGGGAGTGGATACGCAGTATTTT. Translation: CSVEEGSTGVDTQYF.

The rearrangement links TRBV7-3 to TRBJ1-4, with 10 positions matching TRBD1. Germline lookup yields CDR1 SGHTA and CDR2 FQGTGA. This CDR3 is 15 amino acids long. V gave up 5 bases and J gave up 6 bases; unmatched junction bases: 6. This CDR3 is CASSQRTGGYEKLFF. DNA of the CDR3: TGTGCCAGCAGCCAACGGACAGGGGGATATGAAAAACTGTTTTTT.

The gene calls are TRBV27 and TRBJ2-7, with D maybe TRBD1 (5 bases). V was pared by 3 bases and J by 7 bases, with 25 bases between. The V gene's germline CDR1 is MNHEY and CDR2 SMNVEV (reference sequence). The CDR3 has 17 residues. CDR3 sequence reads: CASSFSQGSPRYMEQYF. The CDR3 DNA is TGTGCCAGCAGTTTTTCTCAGGGTTCGCCCCGATATATGGAGCAGTACTTC.

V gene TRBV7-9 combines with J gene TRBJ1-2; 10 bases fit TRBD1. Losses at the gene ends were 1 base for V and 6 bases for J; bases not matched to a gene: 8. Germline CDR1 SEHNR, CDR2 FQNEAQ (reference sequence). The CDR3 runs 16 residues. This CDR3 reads CASSLGTGGRADGYTF. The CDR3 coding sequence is TGTGCCAGCAGCTTAGGGACAGGGGGTCGGGCGGATGGCTACACCTTC.

In nucleotides, the CDR3 is TGTGCCTGCTTGCACAGCTCTGGAAACACCATATATTTT. Translating gives CACLHSSGNTIYF. The chain joins TRBV30 to TRBJ1-3; D is undetermined. This CDR3 is 13 amino acids long. V gave up 6 bases and J gave up 0 bases, with 9 bases separating them. Looked up from germline, CDR1 is GTSNPN and CDR2 is SVGIG (reference sequence).